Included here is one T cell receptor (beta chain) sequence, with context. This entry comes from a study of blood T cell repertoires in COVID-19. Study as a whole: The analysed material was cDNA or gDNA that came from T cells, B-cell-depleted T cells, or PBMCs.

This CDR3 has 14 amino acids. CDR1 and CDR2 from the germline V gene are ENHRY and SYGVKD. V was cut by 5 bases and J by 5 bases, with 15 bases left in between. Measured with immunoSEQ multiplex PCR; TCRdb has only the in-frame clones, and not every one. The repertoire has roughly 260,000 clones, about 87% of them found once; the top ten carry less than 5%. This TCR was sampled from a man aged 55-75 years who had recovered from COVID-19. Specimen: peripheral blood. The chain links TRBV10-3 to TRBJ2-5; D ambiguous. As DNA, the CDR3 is TGTGCCATCAGTTCCATGTTTCAGGTGGAGACCCAGTACTTC. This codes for CAISSMFQVETQYF.